The rows below give T cell receptor beta chains drawn from one sample of a study of neurological immune-mediated disorders. One entry per CDR3 protein results from TCRdb running MiXCR on the 5' RACE reads. The sample includes 40,000 to 50,000 distinct CDR3 sequences, 2.5% of them seen just once. Sequenced sample: PBMCs. The receptor set was obtained from a man aged 25 to 45 with multiple sclerosis. Each CDR3 is given with its conserved first and last residue. Clone size is stated in some rows and not others, as once, few, many or a class when expanded.

cdr3_length: 15
v_call: TRBV20-1
clone_size: many
j_call: TRBJ2-2
cdr3_aa: CSVKSPSGVTGELFF

cdr3_length: 16
v_call: TRBV6-2/TRBV6-3
clone_size: NA
j_call: TRBJ2-1
cdr3_aa: CASSPPTGSSYNEQFF

cdr3_length: 15
v_call: TRBV20-1
clone_size: many
j_call: TRBJ1-4
cdr3_aa: CSAPWPRATNEKLFF

cdr3_length: 12
v_call: TRBV7-6
clone_size: many
j_call: TRBJ1-1
cdr3_aa: CASSQLDSEAFF

cdr3_length: 17
v_call: TRBV21-1
clone_size: many
j_call: TRBJ2-2
cdr3_aa: CASSNSLAGGETGELFF

cdr3_length: 14
v_call: TRBV15
clone_size: many
j_call: TRBJ1-6
cdr3_aa: CATSRDLSNSPLHF

cdr3_length: 14
v_call: TRBV20-1
clone_size: many
j_call: TRBJ2-1
cdr3_aa: CSAVQGGGYNEQFF

cdr3_length: 12
v_call: TRBV7-9
clone_size: many
j_call: TRBJ2-1
cdr3_aa: CASRIGYNEQFF

cdr3_length: 16
v_call: TRBV11-2
clone_size: many
j_call: TRBJ2-3
cdr3_aa: CASSTSLQGGVDTQYF

cdr3_length: 17
v_call: TRBV12-3/TRBV12-4
clone_size: many
j_call: TRBJ2-5
cdr3_aa: CASSPFGSGVEVETQYF

cdr3_length: 16
v_call: TRBV4-1
clone_size: many
j_call: TRBJ2-6
cdr3_aa: CASSPDGGSGANVLTF

cdr3_length: 15
v_call: TRBV28
clone_size: many
j_call: TRBJ2-7
cdr3_aa: CASSFRGRFSYEQYF

cdr3_length: 13
v_call: TRBV13
clone_size: many
j_call: TRBJ2-3
cdr3_aa: CASSLERQDTQYF

cdr3_length: 14
v_call: TRBV20-1
clone_size: many
j_call: TRBJ2-3
cdr3_aa: CSAGPDGRTDTQYF

cdr3_length: 17
v_call: TRBV7-8
clone_size: many
j_call: TRBJ2-3
cdr3_aa: CASSLVGAGGYVDTQYF

cdr3_length: 15
v_call: TRBV18
clone_size: many
j_call: TRBJ2-7
cdr3_aa: CASSSRLAASYEQYF